This T cell receptor (beta chain) was recorded in a study of cytomegalovirus exposure and HLA in healthy donors. Turning to the study itself: The roughly 130 validation repertoires used the same platform as the 650 to 750 first-cohort repertoires, a later analysis reported.

The assay was immunoSEQ multiplex PCR, and TCRdb's table has in-frame clones only and misses some. The profile shows 150,000 to 200,000 clones, more than 75% of them singletons. While the first cohort had 700 or so subjects, the donors belonged to the separate validation cohort of over a hundred subjects. The V gene lost 5 bases and the J gene lost 3 bases, with 16 bases spanning the gap. The CDR3 totals 15 residues. Germline V gene data show CDR1 as SGHTA and CDR2 as FQGNSA. The TCR sequence derives from a young woman in good health and CMV-seronegative. Sequencing was performed on PBMCs. This chain connects TRBV7-2 to TRBJ1-2, with D perhaps matching TRBD1 (5 bases). The CDR3 is CASSEGLSAHYGYTF. The CDR3 DNA reads TGTGCCAGCAGCGAGGGACTCTCCGCGCACTATGGCTACACCTTC. Variable domain in full (rest from reference TRBV7-2 and TRBJ1-2): GAGVSQSPSNKVTEKGKDVELRCDPISGHTALYWYRQSLGQGLEFLIYFQGNSAPDKSGLPSDRFSAERTGGSVSTLTIQRTQQEDSAVYLCASSEGLSAHYGYTFGSGTRLTVV.